The source of this T cell receptor (beta chain) is a study of response to subunit inactivated influenza vaccine. Whole-study results and caveats: Authors suggested each seasonal influenza vaccination recruits few new T cells.

This clonotype was recorded a few times. Its target is unknown. The CDR3 loop spans 17 amino acids. Germline values: CDR1 MNHEY, CDR2 SVGEGT. With 0 bases removed from V and 1 base from J, the gap between germline ends came to 12 bases. One entry per CDR3 protein results from TCRdb running MiXCR on the RT-PCR reads. Of more than 600,000 distinct CDR3 sequences listed, around 20% are singletons. The sequencing used PBMCs from blood, collected 5 days after vaccination. This rearrangement joins TRBV6-2 or TRBV6-3 to TRBJ2-2; no reliable D call. The source is a man aged 50 to 60 who received an inactivated influenza vaccine. The CDR3 nucleotides read TGTGCCAGCAGTTACTCCCCCCGCAGTTTGAACACCGGGGAGCTGTTTTTT. Protein product: CASSYSPRSLNTGELFF.